These T cell receptor beta chains were read from a single sample in a study of T cell repertoires in cytomegalovirus infection. No antigens are known for them. One entry per CDR3 protein results from TCRdb running MiXCR on the reads. The table has just over 450,000 distinct CDR3 sequences, about two fifths seen once; the top ten hold about 39%. Sequencing used cultured PBMCs, obtained from culture after CMV antigen stimulation. Source of these receptors: a human donor in good health (CMV status not recorded). Some clones in this sample may be carry-over from other donors' samples. Each CDR3 is given with its conserved first and last residue. A D gene is named only where the DNA matches it firmly. A row's size may be missing; if present it is once, few, many or a size class.

>NA|TRBJ2-7|few|TRBV6-2/TRBV6-3
TGTGCCAGCAGCCCTGGACCAGTGGTAGAGCAGTACTTC
CASSPGPVVEQYF
>NA|TRBJ2-7|NA|TRBV12-3/TRBV12-4
TGTGCCAGCGGCCAGACCCTGGGTGAGCAGTACTTC
CASGQTLGEQYF
>NA|TRBJ2-5|few|TRBV7-2
TGTGCCTGCCGTCAGACCTTCCAAGAGACCCAGTACTTC
CACRQTFQETQYF
>TRBD1|TRBJ2-1|NA|TRBV12-5
TGTGCTAGTGCCGCCGGGACAGGGGATGGTGAGCAGTTCTTC
CASAAGTGDGEQFF
>NA|TRBJ1-6|NA|TRBV27
TGTGCCAGCAGTTTGACGGGGCAGTCACCCCTCCACTTT
CASSLTGQSPLHF
>NA|TRBJ2-7|NA|TRBV9
TGTGCCAGCAGCAATGGGCTGGGGGAACCCTACGAGCAGTACTTC
CASSNGLGEPYEQYF
>TRBD2|TRBJ2-3|few|TRBV7-9
TGTGCCAGCAGTCAAACGGGAGGGGCAGTCCCAGATACGCAGTATTTT
CASSQTGGAVPDTQYF
>NA|TRBJ2-1|NA|TRBV27
TGTGCCAGCAGCCCCAGGGGCGGCCCCCTCCAAAATGAGCAGTTCTTC
CASSPRGGPLQNEQFF
>NA|TRBJ1-2|NA|TRBV7-2
TGTGCCAGCAGCTTAGGAAATCTTAACTATGGCTACACCTTC
CASSLGNLNYGYTF
>TRBD2|TRBJ2-3|NA|TRBV11-2
TGTGCCAGCAGCTTTCGCGGGAGAAACACAGATACGCAGTATTTT
CASSFRGRNTDTQYF